This TCR beta chain was sequenced during a study of T cell responses to AZD1222 COVID-19 vaccine listed by TCRdb under 2021. As for the study more broadly: AZD1222 recipients whose second dose came at about 4 weeks and those whose second dose came at about 12 weeks were combined into one group, since spike-specific TCR depth and breadth did not differ between the two schedules. A total of 230 to 250 trial participants underwent TCR sequencing, of whom roughly 210 received two doses of AZD1222 and about 25 received two doses of the MenACWY control vaccine. Trial participants were enrolled by age into subgroups of 18-55, 56-69 and 70-plus years, and approximately 150, 30 and 60 TCR-sequenced participants, respectively, were included in these subgroups. What the work shows at the level of the full study, not this receptor alone: Reportedly, almost half of the unique spike-specific TCRs recognized epitopes lying outside the regions that are mutated in the B.1.351 and B.1.1.7 variants. Spike-specific TCR breadth and depth rose significantly after two AZD1222 doses compared with day 0 and with MenACWY recipients. The vaccine-associated CD4 TCRs covered the entire spike protein, and the dominant responses fell in regions 160-218 and 743-854. In the small 56-69-year group, the increase in depth fell short of significance, most likely because of low power. Conclusions about previously exposed vaccinees are limited, since just 5 or 6 AZD1222 recipients were seropositive for SARS-CoV-2 at baseline. Participants were mostly white British, with more females than males. The authors suggested clonal diversity may have been underestimated. Because no day 14 peak-response samples were available, repertoires were characterized only after the peak T cell response.

The CDR3 regions of human TCRbeta chains were analyzed by immunosequencing. As for how the authors treated the data: Repertoire TCRs were matched against a reference library of SARS-CoV-2-specific TCRs generated with the MIRA antigen-specificity platform. Breadth meant the fraction of unique TCRs that were SARS-CoV-2-associated, whereas depth meant the fraction of total T cells that were SARS-CoV-2-associated. Using the MIRA data, each spike-specific TCR was assigned both to the spike region to which the TCR was reactive and to a CD4 or CD8 class. Log10-transformed breadth and depth values were compared by one-way ANOVA with Sidak's multiple comparisons tests. TCRdb's version of the immuneACCESS table is confined to in-frame rearrangements and falls short of the full clone set. An unresolved V gene accounts for under half of the shortfall where checked; the remainder is of unknown origin. V and J calls and clone size are as listed in that table; D and trimming were resolved from the DNA. The sample table shows roughly 160,000 clones, and about 88% are seen once. The ten largest clones capture around 5.2% of the sample.

Sequences MDHEN (CDR1) and SYDVKM (CDR2) are obtained from the germline V gene. Cut back by 3 bases and 4 bases, the V and J ends lie 16 bases apart. The CDR3 covers 16 residues, taking in both the cysteine and the phenylalanine. This entry keeps only the CDR3 DNA: 48 bases, framed from base 1. As for this clone: Its antigen remains unidentified. No base-level quality is on record; no much larger clone is a single base apart.

The intended sense of this specimen's time point label: baseline before first vaccination. The vaccinee samples were drawn from two UK trials, COV001 and COV002, one of which was a single-blind randomized controlled phase 2/3 trial testing AZD1222 (ChAdOx1 nCoV-19) in healthy adults. For TCRbeta chain sequencing, PBMC samples from trial participants were taken at day 0 and at day 28 after the second dose. The rearranged chain carries TRBV28 and TRBJ1-3; matching of 6 bases hints at TRBD1 as the D gene. The sequence came from an adult in good health. The sample consisted of peripheral blood, taken on day 0 of AZD1222 vaccination. The CDR3 loop reads CASSLGPGVVGNTIYF. The nucleotides are TGTGCCAGCAGTTTGGGACCAGGGGTCGTGGGAAACACCATATATTTT.